This section outlines one TCR beta chain sequence together with its context. The data are from a study of blood T cell repertoires in COVID-19. At the level of the study: Sites in the United States, Italy and Spain provided acute and convalescent COVID-19 samples. PBMCs, B-cell-depleted T cells, or T cells were the source of the cDNA or gDNA that made up the material.

In the original analysis: For nucleated cells, counts were estimated from reference gene primer amplification. Generated by immunoSEQ multiplex PCR, the TCRdb table keeps only in-frame clones and is missing some. V and J calls and clone size come straight from that table; D and trimming were deduced from the DNA. The table records a few hundred thousand clones, about 90% of them present only once. The germline V gene has CDR1 SGHTA and CDR2 FQGNSA. V was cut by 1 base and J by 3 bases, with 16 bases left in between. There are 16 residues in the CDR3. Seattle enrolled patients during active infection and tracked them longitudinally.

The TCR comes from a woman aged 25 to 45 with COVID-19, enrolled during active disease. The J gene is TRBJ2-7, the V gene TRBV7-2; D ambiguous. The sample taken for sequencing was peripheral blood. CDR3 region: CASSLVSGSMNYEQYF. CDR3 nucleotides: TGTGCCAGCAGCTTAGTGTCCGGTTCCATGAACTACGAGCAGTACTTC.